The next 31 T cell receptor beta chains were all read from a single sample in a study of T cells in Graves' hyperthyroidism and ophthalmopathy. Amplification of TCR beta CDR3 regions used RNA as the template. The study used the HTBI primer set for a first-round RT-PCR of the TCR CDR3. TCRdb re-called the multiplex PCR reads with MiXCR, one entry per CDR3 protein. The sample lists more than 300,000 distinct CDR3 sequences, around a sixth seen once, with 40% in the top ten. The sequencing sample was made of blood. Receptor source: a man aged 18 to 29 with Graves' ophthalmopathy.

In this sample, this clonotype turned up many times. This chain uses TRBV10-3 with TRBJ2-5; TRBD1 might be the D (5 bases). Germline V lookup: CDR1 ENHRY, CDR2 SYGVKD. Between the trimmed V and J ends, which lost 6 bases and 2 bases, there was a span of 10 bases. The CDR3 sequence is 13 residues long. CDR3 coding DNA: TGTGCCATCAGGGCGACAGCTCAAGAGACCCAGTACTTC. Encoded protein: CAIRATAQETQYF.

This clonotype was counted many times. CDR3 residues: CASSPKTGGDGYTF. The CDR3 coding sequence is TGTGCCAGCAGCCCAAAGACAGGGGGGGATGGCTACACCTTC. V usage is TRBV7-2 and J usage is TRBJ1-2, with 9 nucleotides matching TRBD1. The length of the CDR3 is 14 residues. Unmatched junction bases numbered 7, after V lost 5 bases and J lost 6 bases. Germline lookup yields CDR1 SGHTA and CDR2 FQGNSA.

The chain recombines TRBV4-1 with TRBJ2-1; 14 nucleotides agree with TRBD2. CDR3 length: 18 amino acids. Per the germline V gene, CDR1 is MGHRA and CDR2 is YSYEKL. V gave up 6 bases and J gave up 7 bases; unmatched junction bases: 14. CDR3 loop: CASRWTSGGLMWRNEQFF. As DNA, the CDR3 is TGCGCCAGCAGGTGGACTAGCGGGGGGCTTATGTGGAGGAATGAGCAGTTCTTC.

This clonotype was observed a handful of times. CDR3 sequence: CASSYAYRGAAQETQYF. DNA of the CDR3: TGTGCCAGCAGTTACGCTTACAGGGGCGCTGCCCAAGAGACCCAGTACTTC. The chain uses TRBV6-6 and TRBJ2-5; 7 bases fit TRBD1. CDR1 is MNHNY, CDR2 SVGAGI, per germline (reference sequence). Trimming removed 2 bases from V and 1 base from J; junction bases left unmatched: 10. The CDR3 runs to 17 residues.

The chain uses TRBV2 and TRBJ2-3; 12 nucleotides match TRBD2. The CDR3 has 15 residues. The germline gives CDR1 SNHLY, CDR2 FYNNEI. V shed 6 bases and J 1 base; nucleotides not matched to a gene: 2. DNA of the CDR3: TGTGCCAGCAGGGGACTAGCGGGCGGCACAGATACGCAGTATTTT. Protein sequence: CASRGLAGGTDTQYF. The full variable domain, completed using reference TRBV2 and TRBJ2-3, is EPEVTQTPSHQVTQMGQEVILRCVPISNHLYFYWYRQILGQKVEFLVSFYNNEISEKSEIFDDQFSVERPDGSNFTLKIRSTKLEDSAMYFCASRGLAGGTDTQYFGPGTRLTVL.

The genes are TRBV9 and TRBJ1-3, with D unresolved. Per the germline V gene, CDR1 is SGDLS and CDR2 is YYNGEE. The CDR3 has 16 residues. Trimming shortened V by 4 bases and J by 2 bases, and 16 bases separated the two germline ends. The CDR3: CASSPKTPGAGNTIYF. The DNA of the CDR3 is TGTGCCAGCAGCCCAAAGACCCCCGGGGCTGGAAACACCATATATTTT.

This clonotype was counted at least ten times. The rearrangement uses TRBV11-1 and TRBJ2-3; D remains unclear. The CDR3 totals 12 residues. Trimming cost V 5 bases and J 6 bases, with 9 bases left between them. From germline, CDR1 is SGHAT and CDR2 FQDESV (reference sequence). CDR3 in DNA: TGTGCCAGCAGCCGAGTAGTGGATACGCAGTATTTT. Translation gives CASSRVVDTQYF.

There are a few counts of this clonotype. This chain uses TRBV10-1 with TRBJ2-3; 8 bases map to TRBD1. CDR1 is WNHNN and CDR2 is SYGVQD in the germline V gene (reference sequence). The V and J ends lost 6 bases and 11 bases, in that order; junction bases with no gene match: 4. CDR3 size: 11 residues. The CDR3 region has the DNA TGCGCCAGCAGCACCGGGACAGGGCAGTATTTT. Translating it yields CASSTGTGQYF.

The table lists this clonotype with many counts. The chain links TRBV7-3 to TRBJ2-7, with D tentatively TRBD2 (5 bases). Germline CDR1 and CDR2: SGHTA and FQGTGA. The CDR3 contains 13 residues. Trimming removed 0 bases from V and 5 bases from J, with 8 bases in between. The CDR3 here is CASSLTRRDEQYF. The CDR3 DNA reads as TGTGCCAGCAGCTTAACGCGGCGGGACGAGCAGTACTTC.

This clonotype was observed a handful of times. V usage is TRBV3-1 and J usage is TRBJ2-7; 12 bases are shared with TRBD1. The V segment lost 4 bases and the J segment 5 bases; nucleotides outside the gene matches: 9. Looked up from germline, CDR1 is LGHDT and CDR2 is YNNKEL (reference sequence). This CDR3 spans 16 amino acids. Here the CDR3 reads CASSLHSGTGGDEQYF. CDR3 bases: TGTGCCAGCAGCCTCCACTCCGGGACAGGGGGCGACGAGCAGTACTTC.

J is TRBJ2-3 and V is TRBV10-2; perhaps TRBD2 as D (5 bases). From germline, CDR1 is WSHSY and CDR2 SAAADI. This CDR3 contains 14 residues. V lost 4 bases to trimming and J lost 5 bases, with 13 bases between them. CDR3 in amino acids: CASSAGLREDTQYF. The DNA for the CDR3 is TGCGCCAGCAGTGCTGGCCTCCGGGAAGATACGCAGTATTTT.

In regard to this clonotype: This sequence may be a read error, since a much larger clone differs from it by one base. Since the CDR3 does not end with the conserved phenylalanine or tryptophan, this likely comes from a read error. This chain links TRBV7-9 with TRBJ1-4, with D hard to call. Germline values: CDR1 SEHNR, CDR2 FQNEAQ (reference sequence). The V and J ends lost 0 bases and 0 bases respectively, with 11 bases between them. The CDR3 extends over 17 amino acids. The DNA for the CDR3 is TGTGCCAGCAGCTTAGCGTCAGCAAGCTCAACTAATGAAAAACTGTTTTCT. It encodes CASSLASASSTNEKLFS.

This clonotype was seen ten or more times. The rearrangement uses TRBV6-2 or TRBV6-3 and TRBJ2-3; D is possibly TRBD1 (5 bases). Germline CDR1 is MNHEY and CDR2 is SVGEGT. The CDR3 is made up of 14 amino acids. With 6 bases removed from V and 3 bases from J, the gap between germline ends came to 13 bases. This chain's CDR3 is CASSQQQETDTQYF. The CDR3 nucleotides are TGTGCCAGCAGCCAACAACAGGAGACAGATACGCAGTATTTT.

The chain employs TRBV29-1 and TRBJ2-5; the D gene is possibly TRBD1 (5 bases). Germline CDR1 SQVTM, CDR2 ANQGSEA. The V and J ends lost 6 bases and 0 bases respectively, with 8 bases between them. CDR3 size: 12 residues. CDR3 DNA: TGCAGCGTCCGACAGAACCAAGAGACCCAGTACTTC. This sequence encodes CSVRQNQETQYF.

This clonotype was found a few times. The chain employs TRBV19 and TRBJ2-7; D gene uncertain. With 3 bases removed from V and 4 bases from J, the gap between germline ends came to 7 bases. Germline V gene sequence: CDR1 LNHDA, CDR2 SQIVND (reference sequence). This CDR3 spans 12 amino acids. The CDR3, as DNA: TGTGCCAGTAGTATGGGCGGTTACGAGCAGTACTTC. As protein: CASSMGGYEQYF.

This chain links TRBV7-2 with TRBJ2-7, with D unclear. The germline V gene has CDR1 SGHTA and CDR2 FQGNSA. The germline V and J ends were trimmed by 1 base and 3 bases, with 13 bases remaining between them. There are 15 residues in the CDR3. CDR3 nucleotides: TGTGCCAGCAGCTTAGTGCTGGGATCCTACTACGAGCAGTACTTC. Encoded protein: CASSLVLGSYYEQYF. Combining the CDR3 with reference TRBV7-2 and TRBJ2-7 gives the whole variable domain GAGVSQSPSNKVTEKGKDVELRCDPISGHTALYWYRQSLGQGLEFLIYFQGNSAPDKSGLPSDRFSAERTGGSVSTLTIQRTQQEDSAVYLCASSLVLGSYYEQYFGPGTRLTVT.

The CDR3 sequence: CASSSTSGGEWETQYF. Here the CDR3 DNA reads TGTGCCAGCAGCTCGACTAGCGGGGGGGAGTGGGAGACCCAGTACTTC. The gene calls are TRBV7-2 and TRBJ2-5; TRBD2 matches 14 bases. CDR3 length: 16 amino acids. Germline CDR1 and CDR2: SGHTA and FQGNSA. V was pared by 4 bases and J by 5 bases, with 6 bases of the junction left unmatched.

Comments on this clonotype: A much larger clone lies one base from this, so it may be a read error. The CDR3 carries no conserved terminal phenylalanine or tryptophan, so it likely arises from a read error. J is TRBJ2-2 and V is TRBV5-1, with 10 positions matching TRBD1. CDR1 is SGHRS and CDR2 is YFSETQ in the germline V gene. This CDR3 spans 17 amino acids. J gave up 3 bases and V 0 bases, and 5 bases lay outside the gene matches. The CDR3 region is CASSLDPGTGDTGELFS. The DNA for the CDR3 is TGCGCCAGCAGCTTGGACCCCGGGACAGGGGACACCGGGGAGCTGTTTTCT.

This clonotype has ten or more counts. The chain links TRBV5-1 to TRBJ2-7; D is tentatively TRBD1 or TRBD2 (5 bases each). Germline V gene lookup returns CDR1 SGHRS and CDR2 YFSETQ. This CDR3 is 16 amino acids long. Trimming stripped 4 bases from V and 7 bases from J, with 24 bases between. The chain's CDR3 is CASSRGWDPEYDEQYF. The CDR3 nucleotides are TGCGCCAGCAGCCGGGGATGGGACCCCGAGTATGATGAGCAGTACTTC.

This chain links TRBV19 with TRBJ2-2; D may be TRBD1 (6 bases). Germline CDR1 is LNHDA and CDR2 is SQIVND (reference sequence). Trimming took off 7 bases at V and 4 bases at J, with 10 bases between the two ends. The CDR3 is made up of 13 amino acids. CDR3 coding DNA: TGTGCCAGTACCCTAGGGGGCACCGGGGAGCTGTTTTTT. Encoded protein: CASTLGGTGELFF.

V gene TRBV7-9 combines with J gene TRBJ2-1, with 12 bases lining up with TRBD2. Germline values: CDR1 SEHNR, CDR2 FQNEAQ (reference sequence). The CDR3 consists of 15 residues. V lost 6 bases to trimming and J lost 8 bases; unmatched junction nucleotides: 8. The CDR3: CASSRDSSGGDEQFF. CDR3 sequence (DNA): TGTGCCAGCAGTCGGGACTCTAGCGGGGGGGATGAGCAGTTCTTC.

The V and J genes are TRBV5-4 and TRBJ2-3; D ambiguous. CDR1 SGHNT and CDR2 YYREEE come from the germline V gene (reference sequence). The V end lost 0 bases, the J end lost 1 base, and 9 bases lay between the germline ends. The CDR3 is 15 residues long. The CDR3 DNA reads TGTGCCAGCAGCTTGGACTGGTCTGGCACAGATACGCAGTATTTT. Residues: CASSLDWSGTDTQYF.

This clonotype was seen repeatedly, ten times or more. This chain joins TRBV5-1 and TRBJ1-3, with D possibly being TRBD1 (6 bases). Trimming removed 5 bases from V and 2 bases from J, with 14 bases in between. In germline, CDR1 is SGHRS, CDR2 YFSETQ. The CDR3 covers 15 residues. The CDR3 coding sequence is TGCGCCAGCAGACCCGGGACACTAGCTGGAAACACCATATATTTT. Translation gives CASRPGTLAGNTIYF.

This chain connects TRBV28 to TRBJ1-1; D is ambiguous. This CDR3 has 15 residues. Trimming pared 11 bases from V and 0 bases from J, leaving 19 bases between. The germline gives CDR1 MDHEN, CDR2 SYDVKM. The CDR3 DNA is TGTGCCGCCCTCCGCGGGGATATCATGAACACTGAAGCTTTCTTT. Its protein product is CAALRGDIMNTEAFF.

V is TRBV4-2 and J is TRBJ1-2, with D possibly being TRBD1 (6 bases). Germline CDR1 reads LGHNA; CDR2 reads YNFKEQ. There are 14 residues in the CDR3. The ends were cut back, 2 bases at V and 12 bases at J, with 19 bases in the middle. CDR3 coding DNA: TGTGCCAGCAGCCAAAACACAGGGATGGAGGGGAACACCTTC. Residues: CASSQNTGMEGNTF.

At least ten counts were recorded for this clonotype. The chain uses TRBV11-2 and TRBJ1-2; D not certain. CDR3 length: 13 residues. Germline V gene lookup returns CDR1 SGHAT and CDR2 FQNNGV. V was pared by 5 bases and J by 4 bases, with 11 bases between. The CDR3 bases are TGTGCCAGCAGCCCCAGTGGCATCTATGGCTACACCTTC. Protein product: CASSPSGIYGYTF.

For this clonotype: One base away lies a much larger clone, so this may be a sequencing read error. The CDR3 carries no conserved terminal phenylalanine or tryptophan, so it likely arises from a read error. This chain joins TRBV3-1 and TRBJ2-7, with unresolved D. CDR1 is LGHDT and CDR2 is YNNKEL in the germline V gene (reference sequence). The CDR3 spans 12 residues. V was cut by 5 bases and J by 2 bases, with 7 bases left in between. CDR3 protein: CASSASTYEQYL. In DNA, the CDR3 is TGTGCCAGCAGCGCGTCCACCTACGAGCAGTACCTC.

This clonotype was counted many times. This chain uses TRBV5-1 with TRBJ2-3; 13 nucleotides agree with TRBD2. The CDR3 has 18 residues. V was clipped by 4 bases and J by 0 bases; unmatched bases: 8. The germline CDR1 and CDR2 sequences are SGHRS and YFSETQ. The CDR3 bases are TGCGCCAGCAGCCCTAGACTAGCGGGGGGATCAAGCACAGATACGCAGTATTTT. This encodes CASSPRLAGGSSTDTQYF.

This clonotype was seen only a few times. This rearrangement joins TRBV28 to TRBJ2-2, with D tentatively TRBD2 (6 bases). CDR3 size: 15 residues. Germline V CDR1 and CDR2: MDHEN, SYDVKM. Trimming left V 7 bases short and J 0 bases short, with 12 bases between. The CDR3 sequence is CASKGGAANTGELFF. DNA for the CDR3: TGTGCCAGCAAAGGCGGGGCGGCGAACACCGGGGAGCTGTTTTTT.

This clonotype was detected a few times. The V call is TRBV7-8, the J call TRBJ2-1; 7 nucleotides align to TRBD1. V was clipped by 5 bases and J by 5 bases; unmatched bases: 15. This CDR3 has 17 residues. Per the germline V gene, CDR1 is SGHVS and CDR2 is FQNEAQ. Written as DNA, the CDR3 is TGTGCCAGCAGCCGCCGTCCGGGACAGATATCCAACAATGAGCAGTTCTTC. Translating gives CASSRRPGQISNNEQFF.

This clonotype was seen ten or more times. This rearrangement joins TRBV2 to TRBJ2-5, with 9 bases that match TRBD1. The CDR3 consists of 15 residues. Germline trimming cut 4 bases from V and 2 bases from J; bases unmatched to any gene: 5. The germline V gene has CDR1 SNHLY and CDR2 FYNNEI. CDR3 amino acids: CASSGTGVSQETQYF. The CDR3 DNA reads as TGTGCCAGCAGTGGGACAGGGGTATCACAAGAGACCCAGTACTTC.